This T cell receptor beta chain appears in the sequencing data of a study of T cell responses to AZD1222 COVID-19 vaccine. Study findings and constraints: Spike was spanned by vaccine-associated CD4 TCRs, with dominance at 160-218 and 743-854. Close to half of all spike-specific TCRs reportedly target regions of the variants that are unmutated.

This clone has only one observation. As yet, its antigen is unknown. This table comes from immunoSEQ multiplex PCR, and its TCRdb copy is limited to in-frame clones, with some not included. The sample carries 100,000 to 150,000 clones, around 91% recorded once. CDR1 and CDR2 from the germline V gene are SGHDT and YYEEEE. This CDR3 region has 17 residues. V was pared by 5 bases and J by 3 bases, with 6 bases of the junction left unmatched. The sample here was peripheral blood, taken on day 0 of MenACWY control vaccination. This sequence joins TRBV5-6 and TRBJ2-1; 15 bases line up with TRBD2. The sequence was obtained from an adult in good health. DNA for the CDR3: TGTGCCAGCAGTCTGCGGACTAGCGGGGGGGTCTACAATGAGCAGTTCTTC. Translated: CASSLRTSGGVYNEQFF.